What follows describes a single T cell receptor beta chain. This clonotype was detected only once. Its antigen remains undetermined. One base away there is no much larger clone; base qualities are not given. One read is thin evidence. Systemically healthy Caucasian individuals from Russia, around 38 in total and aged roughly 6 to 100 years, were included as donors. Each donor gave ten milliliters of peripheral blood, collected into EDTA-treated Vacutainer tubes. Ficoll-Paque density-gradient centrifugation was used to isolate PBMCs, with at least 6.5 million per sample. Trizol reagent was used to extract total RNA from the PBMCs, yielding at least 6 micrograms per sample. The percentages of naive CD45RAhigh/CD27high T cells were determined by flow cytometry on a PBMC aliquot from every donor. The data were taken from a study of blood T cells in healthy people across ages (dated by TCRdb to the mid-2010s). Study-level background: In model experiments, roughly one uniquely barcoded TCR beta cDNA molecule per two T cells was captured by template switching. Using deep sequencing normalized with unique cDNA molecular identifiers, the study measured how TCR beta repertoire diversity changes with age. The donors were divided into four age groups: young (average about 16 years), middle-aged (approximately 42), aged (approximately 59) and long-lived (82). To avoid experimental bias, donors of different ages were randomly spread across the sequencing lanes. Using the same blood draw, the study looked at two additional independent replicas of 1 million unique cDNA reads for two donors, one aged 18 to 30 and the other aged 80 or older. Here is what the overall study found, with its caveats: Because donor CMV infection status was unknown, age-related changes in expanded clonotypes were potentially confounded. A strong correlation was found between observed TCR beta diversity and the percentage of naive T cells measured by flow cytometry. Estimates of total diversity from one million sequenced T cells were regarded as lower bounds and underestimates. As age increased, observed TCR beta diversity per million T cells dropped in a roughly linear way, and a significant reduction was already evident by age 40. Compared with the aged group, the long-lived group had more naive CD4+ T cells, fewer expanded clones and increased TCR diversity, a pattern suggesting age selection. Because profiling used bulk unsorted PBMCs, naive and antigen-experienced compartments could not be compared conclusively.

CDR1 and CDR2, per the germline V gene, are MNHNS and SASEGT. V sheds 2 bases and J sheds 4 bases, leaving 11 bases between their ends. From the cysteine through the phenylalanine, the CDR3 covers 14 amino acids. The retained sequence is limited to the CDR3, 42 bases, with the frame set at the first base. Library preparation was by 5' RACE. This sample was sequenced with an Illumina HiSeq 2500. A second roughly 6 to 12 cycle PCR used a sample-barcoded 5' primer and a J-beta primer mix. A template-switch 5' adaptor carrying 12 random nucleotides introduced a unique molecular identifier onto each TCR beta cDNA molecule. Each sample yielded at least 3 million CDR3-containing paired-end reads. First-strand cDNA was synthesized from all RNA with the Mint cDNA synthesis kit, primed by a TRBC-specific oligonucleotide. Following uracil-DNA glycosylase treatment, all cDNA underwent a first 18-cycle PCR with the universal primers M1SS and BC2_uni_R. As for how the authors treated the data: For normalization, 1 million high-quality reads, each with a distinct molecular identifier, were randomly selected from each sample. Reads sharing molecular identifiers were discarded rather than binned into consensus sequences. CDR3 identification, clonotype clustering and error correction used MiTCR with a Q25 quality threshold and the strictest error-elimination algorithm. Lower-bound total TCR beta diversity was estimated with a nonparametric unseen species model using Euler transformation. TCRdb ran its own pipeline on the public reads, namely fastp trimming at Q25 and MiXCR clone calling, and kept in-frame beta chains. When rows share a CDR3 protein, they turn into one entry using the most common DNA and genes. TCRdb, not the original authors, processed these V and J calls. This sample gives 1.6 million or so distinct CDR3 sequences in total; about 31% of them show up just once. The biggest ten clones account for over 9% of the sample.

The clonotype comes from a woman younger than 45 in good health. The sequence links TRBV6-1 to TRBJ2-5, with a tentative D gene TRBD2 over 6 matching bases. The sample comprised blood. The CDR3 reads CASSEWRGRETQYF. In nucleotides, the sequence is TGTGCCAGCAGTGAATGGAGGGGACGAGAGACCCAGTACTTC.